Listed below are T cell receptor beta chains from one sample, sequenced in a study of T cell repertoires in cytomegalovirus infection. One entry per CDR3 protein results from TCRdb running MiXCR on the reads. The sample comprises around 260,000 distinct CDR3 sequences, over 20% of which are singletons, and about 15% rests with the top ten. The sequenced sample was PBMCs. Receptors originate from a human donor in good health (CMV status not recorded). Some clones in this sample may be carry-over from other donors' samples. Each CDR3 is given with its conserved first and last residue. Fields, in order: D gene, clone size, V gene, J gene, CDR3 DNA, CDR3 protein. D genes are given only for firm matches. The listing skips clone size in some rows; elsewhere it reads once, few, many or a size class.

d_call: NA; clone_size: NA; v_call: TRBV29-1; j_call: TRBJ1-4; cdr3_nt: TGCAGCGCAGGACAGGAAAAACTGTTTTTT; cdr3_aa: CSAGQEKLFF
d_call: NA; clone_size: few; v_call: TRBV5-5; j_call: TRBJ2-1; cdr3_nt: TGTGCCAGCAGCTTGGAGTCTGTTGTCTATGAGCAGTTCTTC; cdr3_aa: CASSLESVVYEQFF
d_call: TRBD2; clone_size: few; v_call: TRBV20-1; j_call: TRBJ2-3; cdr3_nt: TGCAGTGCTTTAGCGGGGGGAAGCACAGATACGCAGTATTTT; cdr3_aa: CSALAGGSTDTQYF
d_call: TRBD1; clone_size: NA; v_call: TRBV11-2; j_call: TRBJ2-7; cdr3_nt: TGTGCCAGCAGCTTAGGCCGGGACAGGGTCTCCTACGAGCAGTACTTC; cdr3_aa: CASSLGRDRVSYEQYF
d_call: TRBD1; clone_size: NA; v_call: TRBV28; j_call: TRBJ1-5; cdr3_nt: TGTGCCAGCAGGGGGGACAGGGTCCAGCCCCAGCATTTT; cdr3_aa: CASRGDRVQPQHF
d_call: TRBD2; clone_size: many; v_call: TRBV28; j_call: TRBJ2-1; cdr3_nt: TGTGCCAGCAGCTATCCCGGGACTAGTAGTATTGGTGAGCAGTTCTTC; cdr3_aa: CASSYPGTSSIGEQFF
d_call: NA; clone_size: NA; v_call: TRBV7-8; j_call: TRBJ2-1; cdr3_nt: TGTGCCAGCAGCTTAGTAACTTCCTACAATGAGCAGTTCTTC; cdr3_aa: CASSLVTSYNEQFF
d_call: NA; clone_size: many; v_call: TRBV7-2; j_call: TRBJ2-3; cdr3_nt: TGTGCCAGCAGCATCCCGGGACGTACAGGGGATACGCAGTATTTT; cdr3_aa: CASSIPGRTGDTQYF
d_call: NA; clone_size: NA; v_call: TRBV20-1; j_call: TRBJ1-1; cdr3_nt: TGCAGTGCCCCTACGGGAATGAACACTGAAGCTTTCTTT; cdr3_aa: CSAPTGMNTEAFF
d_call: TRBD1; clone_size: NA; v_call: TRBV7-2; j_call: TRBJ1-5; cdr3_nt: TGTGCCAGCAGCTTAAGAGGGGGCATAGATCAGCCCCAGCATTTT; cdr3_aa: CASSLRGGIDQPQHF
d_call: NA; clone_size: many; v_call: TRBV28; j_call: TRBJ2-7; cdr3_nt: TGTGCCAGCAGTTTACCCGGAAAGTATTACGAGCAGTACTTC; cdr3_aa: CASSLPGKYYEQYF
d_call: NA; clone_size: few; v_call: TRBV7-2; j_call: TRBJ1-1; cdr3_nt: TGTGCCAGCAGCCCTGAGGGAGGGGGATACACTGAAGCTTTCTTT; cdr3_aa: CASSPEGGGYTEAFF
d_call: NA; clone_size: few; v_call: TRBV11-3; j_call: TRBJ2-2; cdr3_nt: TGTGCCAGCAGCTATGGGGGCAGCTCGAACACCGGGGAGCTGTTTTTT; cdr3_aa: CASSYGGSSNTGELFF
d_call: TRBD2; clone_size: NA; v_call: TRBV2; j_call: TRBJ2-1; cdr3_nt: TGTGCCAGCAGTGGAAGTAGCGGGATAAATGAGCAGTTCTTC; cdr3_aa: CASSGSSGINEQFF
d_call: NA; clone_size: NA; v_call: TRBV20-1; j_call: TRBJ2-3; cdr3_nt: TGCAGTGCTAGAGATTGGACCAGACCGGATACGCAGTATTTT; cdr3_aa: CSARDWTRPDTQYF
d_call: NA; clone_size: NA; v_call: TRBV7-9; j_call: TRBJ1-1; cdr3_nt: TGTGCCAGCAGCTTAGCTACAGGGAAGAACACTGAAGCTTTCTTT; cdr3_aa: CASSLATGKNTEAFF
d_call: NA; clone_size: many; v_call: TRBV7-3; j_call: TRBJ1-2; cdr3_nt: TGTGCCAGCAGCCGCCGGGGAGGGAATGGCTACACCTTC; cdr3_aa: CASSRRGGNGYTF
d_call: NA; clone_size: NA; v_call: TRBV7-9; j_call: TRBJ1-5; cdr3_nt: TGTGCCAGCAGCCCAGGACACGAGCTAGGCAATCAGCCCCAGCATTTT; cdr3_aa: CASSPGHELGNQPQHF
d_call: TRBD1; clone_size: NA; v_call: TRBV12-3/TRBV12-4; j_call: TRBJ1-5; cdr3_nt: TGTGCCAGCAGTTCGTCCGGGACAGACAATCAGCCCCAGCATTTT; cdr3_aa: CASSSSGTDNQPQHF
d_call: NA; clone_size: few; v_call: TRBV7-2; j_call: TRBJ1-2; cdr3_nt: TGTGCCAGCAGCTTAATGGGCGGTGGCTACACCTTC; cdr3_aa: CASSLMGGGYTF
d_call: NA; clone_size: many; v_call: TRBV7-8; j_call: TRBJ2-7; cdr3_nt: TGTGCCAGCAGCCCTCTTCGCAATTCATACGAGCAGTACTTC; cdr3_aa: CASSPLRNSYEQYF
d_call: TRBD1; clone_size: NA; v_call: TRBV7-9; j_call: TRBJ1-6; cdr3_nt: TGTGCCAGCAGCTTAACGGGACAGAATAATTCACCCCTCCACTTT; cdr3_aa: CASSLTGQNNSPLHF
d_call: NA; clone_size: NA; v_call: TRBV7-3; j_call: TRBJ1-1; cdr3_nt: TGTGCCAGCGGTAGCGAGGGGGGCACTGAAGCTTTCTTT; cdr3_aa: CASGSEGGTEAFF
d_call: TRBD1; clone_size: many; v_call: TRBV7-8; j_call: TRBJ2-5; cdr3_nt: TGTGCCAGCAGCACCCTCCCGGGACAGGGGGCAGAGACCCAGTACTTC; cdr3_aa: CASSTLPGQGAETQYF
d_call: NA; clone_size: NA; v_call: TRBV4-3; j_call: TRBJ2-4; cdr3_nt: TGCGCCAGCAGCCAAGATGGAACAAACATTCAGTACTTC; cdr3_aa: CASSQDGTNIQYF
d_call: NA; clone_size: few; v_call: TRBV27; j_call: TRBJ2-7; cdr3_nt: TGTGCCAGCAGCCAACGATCGAGCTCCTACGAGCAGTACTTC; cdr3_aa: CASSQRSSSYEQYF
d_call: TRBD1; clone_size: NA; v_call: TRBV7-9; j_call: TRBJ2-2; cdr3_nt: TGTGCCAGCAGCCGGACAGGATTGACCGGGGAGCTGTTTTTT; cdr3_aa: CASSRTGLTGELFF
d_call: TRBD1; clone_size: many; v_call: TRBV6-2/TRBV6-3; j_call: TRBJ1-6; cdr3_nt: TGTGCCAGCAGGAAGGAGCGGGACAGCTCCTATAATTCACCCCTCCACTTT; cdr3_aa: CASRKERDSSYNSPLHF
d_call: NA; clone_size: NA; v_call: TRBV18; j_call: TRBJ2-5; cdr3_nt: TGTGCCAGCTCTTGGACAAGAGAAGAGACCCAGTACTTC; cdr3_aa: CASSWTREETQYF
d_call: NA; clone_size: few; v_call: TRBV6-5; j_call: TRBJ1-5; cdr3_nt: TGTGCCAGCAGTTACACATACCTGGCGCCCCAGCATTTT; cdr3_aa: CASSYTYLAPQHF
d_call: NA; clone_size: few; v_call: TRBV6-2/TRBV6-3; j_call: TRBJ1-3; cdr3_nt: TGTGCCAGCAGTCGCCCCGGGCGACCACAAAGCTCTGGAAACACCATATATTTT; cdr3_aa: CASSRPGRPQSSGNTIYF
d_call: NA; clone_size: NA; v_call: TRBV28; j_call: TRBJ2-3; cdr3_nt: TGTGCCAGCACCCTCCGGGGTCCCAACACAGATACGCAGTATTTT; cdr3_aa: CASTLRGPNTDTQYF
d_call: NA; clone_size: many; v_call: TRBV7-6; j_call: TRBJ2-2; cdr3_nt: TGTGCCAGCAGCTTAGCGAGGCAGGGATCGACCGGGGAGCTGTTTTTT; cdr3_aa: CASSLARQGSTGELFF
d_call: TRBD2; clone_size: NA; v_call: TRBV4-1; j_call: TRBJ2-1; cdr3_nt: TGCGCCAGCAGCCAAGAGGGACTAGCGGGGGCCAATGAGCAGTTCTTC; cdr3_aa: CASSQEGLAGANEQFF
d_call: TRBD2; clone_size: many; v_call: TRBV7-2; j_call: TRBJ2-1; cdr3_nt: TGTGCCAGCAGCGCCATAGCGGGAGCGTTCACAGGCAATGAGCAGTTCTTC; cdr3_aa: CASSAIAGAFTGNEQFF
d_call: NA; clone_size: few; v_call: TRBV24-1; j_call: TRBJ1-5; cdr3_nt: TGTGCCACCAGCGCTGAGTGGAATCAGCCCCAGCATTTT; cdr3_aa: CATSAEWNQPQHF
d_call: NA; clone_size: few; v_call: TRBV30; j_call: TRBJ1-5; cdr3_nt: TGTGCCTGGAGTACAGAAAACAATCAGCCCCAGCATTTT; cdr3_aa: CAWSTENNQPQHF
d_call: NA; clone_size: NA; v_call: TRBV20-1; j_call: TRBJ2-1; cdr3_nt: TGCAGTGCTAGACGGTCCTACAATGAGCAGTTCTTC; cdr3_aa: CSARRSYNEQFF
d_call: NA; clone_size: many; v_call: TRBV7-2; j_call: TRBJ1-1; cdr3_nt: TGTGCCAGCAGCTTTAGGAGGGGAAAGGCTGAAGCTTTCTTT; cdr3_aa: CASSFRRGKAEAFF
d_call: NA; clone_size: many; v_call: TRBV10-3; j_call: TRBJ2-1; cdr3_nt: TGTGCCATCAGTGACTCTCGCGAGCAGTTCTTC; cdr3_aa: CAISDSREQFF
d_call: NA; clone_size: few; v_call: TRBV28; j_call: TRBJ1-1; cdr3_nt: TGTGCCAGCAGTTCCGGACAGTTTGAAGCTTTCTTT; cdr3_aa: CASSSGQFEAFF
d_call: TRBD2; clone_size: NA; v_call: TRBV28; j_call: TRBJ2-2; cdr3_nt: TGTGCCAGCAGACTAGCGGGGAACACCGGGGAGCTGTTTTTT; cdr3_aa: CASRLAGNTGELFF
d_call: NA; clone_size: NA; v_call: TRBV6-2/TRBV6-3; j_call: TRBJ1-5; cdr3_nt: TGTGCCAGCAGTTATATAGGGCCCAATCAGCCCCAGCATTTT; cdr3_aa: CASSYIGPNQPQHF
d_call: NA; clone_size: NA; v_call: TRBV6-8; j_call: TRBJ2-5; cdr3_nt: TGTGCCAGTGTTCGAGTGGGGTATCAAGAGACCCAGTACTTC; cdr3_aa: CASVRVGYQETQYF
d_call: TRBD1; clone_size: NA; v_call: TRBV6-2/TRBV6-3; j_call: TRBJ1-5; cdr3_nt: TGTGCCAGCAACAGGGGGGGGGGCGGTAATCAGCCCCAGCATTTT; cdr3_aa: CASNRGGGGNQPQHF
d_call: TRBD1; clone_size: NA; v_call: TRBV27; j_call: TRBJ2-7; cdr3_nt: TGTGCCAGCAGACCGGGACAGGTGATCTACGAGCAGTACTTC; cdr3_aa: CASRPGQVIYEQYF
d_call: NA; clone_size: NA; v_call: TRBV20-1; j_call: TRBJ2-7; cdr3_nt: TGCAGTGCTTACAGGGAGGGCGAGCAGTACTTC; cdr3_aa: CSAYREGEQYF
d_call: TRBD1; clone_size: NA; v_call: TRBV7-2; j_call: TRBJ2-2; cdr3_nt: TGTGCCAGCAGCTTAACAGGGGGCGCAGGGGGGGAGCTGTTTTTT; cdr3_aa: CASSLTGGAGGELFF
d_call: TRBD2; clone_size: NA; v_call: TRBV6-2/TRBV6-3; j_call: TRBJ2-5; cdr3_nt: TGTGCCAGCGGAGCGGGAGCTTTGGGAGAGACCCAGTACTTC; cdr3_aa: CASGAGALGETQYF
d_call: NA; clone_size: many; v_call: TRBV7-6; j_call: TRBJ2-1; cdr3_nt: TGTGCCAGCACCCCCACGGGGGGCCGCTCCTACAATGAGCAGTTCTTC; cdr3_aa: CASTPTGGRSYNEQFF
d_call: NA; clone_size: NA; v_call: TRBV28; j_call: TRBJ1-5; cdr3_nt: TGTGCCAGCAGTGTAGATCGGCCCCAGCATTTT; cdr3_aa: CASSVDRPQHF
d_call: NA; clone_size: NA; v_call: TRBV2; j_call: TRBJ1-1; cdr3_nt: TGTGCCAGCAGTGAATTCCGGGAGAGTGAAGCTTTCTTT; cdr3_aa: CASSEFRESEAFF